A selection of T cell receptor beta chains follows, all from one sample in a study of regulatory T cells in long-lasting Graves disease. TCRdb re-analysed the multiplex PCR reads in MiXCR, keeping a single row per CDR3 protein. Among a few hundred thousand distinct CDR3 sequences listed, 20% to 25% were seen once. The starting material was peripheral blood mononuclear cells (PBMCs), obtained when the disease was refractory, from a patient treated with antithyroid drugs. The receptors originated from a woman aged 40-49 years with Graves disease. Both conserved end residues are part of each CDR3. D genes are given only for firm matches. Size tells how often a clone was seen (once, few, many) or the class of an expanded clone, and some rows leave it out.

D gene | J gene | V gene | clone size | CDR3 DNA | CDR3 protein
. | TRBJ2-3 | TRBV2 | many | TGTGCCAGCAGTGAATGGAATCCGGATACGCAGTATTTT | CASSEWNPDTQYF
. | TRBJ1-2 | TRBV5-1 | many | TGCGCCAGCAGCTTGGTAGGCGCAGCTTATGGCTACACCTTC | CASSLVGAAYGYTF
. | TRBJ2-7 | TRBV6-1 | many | TGTGCCACCTCGACAAATTCCTACGAGCAGTACTTC | CATSTNSYEQYF
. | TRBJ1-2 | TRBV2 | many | TGTGCCAGCAGTGGGGGTGCCTATGGCTACACCTTC | CASSGGAYGYTF
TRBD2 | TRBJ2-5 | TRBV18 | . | TGTGCCAGCAGTCCCGGACTAGCGGGACAAGAGACCCAGTACTTC | CASSPGLAGQETQYF
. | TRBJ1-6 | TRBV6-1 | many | TGTGCCAGCATGGTTAGGGCAGACCTCCACTTT | CASMVRADLHF
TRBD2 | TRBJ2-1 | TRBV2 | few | TGTGCCAGCAGTGACTGGCGGGAGGGCCTCAAGTTCTTC | CASSDWREGLKFF
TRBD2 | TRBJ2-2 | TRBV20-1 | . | TGCAGTGCGACCGGGACTAGCGGGAGCGGAACCGGGGAGCTGTTTTTT | CSATGTSGSGTGELFF
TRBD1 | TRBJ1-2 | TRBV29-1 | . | TGCAGCGTCGGCAGGGGGCTTGACTATGGCTACACCTTC | CSVGRGLDYGYTF
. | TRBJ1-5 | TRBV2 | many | TGTGCCAGCGGGGACTTTTTTGATAGCAATCAGCCCCAGCATTTT | CASGDFFDSNQPQHF
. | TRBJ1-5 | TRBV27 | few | TGTGCCAGCAGTTTAGCCGGACCGGAATTCAATCAGCCCCAGCATTTT | CASSLAGPEFNQPQHF
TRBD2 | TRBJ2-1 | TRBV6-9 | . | TGTGCCAGCAGGTATCTAGCGGGAGGTGACAATGAGCAGTTCTTC | CASRYLAGGDNEQFF
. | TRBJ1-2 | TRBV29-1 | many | TGCAGCGTTGAATTTGGCGGCTATGGCTACACCTTC | CSVEFGGYGYTF
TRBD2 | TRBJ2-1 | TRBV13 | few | TGTGCCAGCAGCTCTACTAGCGGGAATTCGTGGAATGAGCAGTTCTTC | CASSSTSGNSWNEQFF
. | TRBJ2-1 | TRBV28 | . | TGTGCCAGCAGTACAAACCCGGCGGATGAGCAGTTCTTC | CASSTNPADEQFF
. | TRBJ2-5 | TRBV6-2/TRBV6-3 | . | TGTGCCAGCACGGCGGGACCGTACCAAGAGACCCAGTACTTC | CASTAGPYQETQYF
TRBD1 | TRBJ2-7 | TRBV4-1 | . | TGCGCCAGCAGCCAAAGGGGACAGGGGAACTACGAGCAGTACTTC | CASSQRGQGNYEQYF
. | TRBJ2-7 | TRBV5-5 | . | TGTGCCAGCAGCTTAGGGCCTAACCTCTACGAGCAGTACTTC | CASSLGPNLYEQYF
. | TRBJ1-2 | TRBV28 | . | TGTGCCAGCAGTTTAGACAGAACCTTTGGCTATGGCTACACCTTC | CASSLDRTFGYGYTF
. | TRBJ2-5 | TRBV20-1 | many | TGCAGTGCAGCGAGGGAGACCCAGTACTTC | CSAARETQYF